This T cell receptor beta chain was retrieved from a study of T-cell memory formation after mild COVID-19. Study context: TCR clusters were largely donor specific. Study-level points and caveats: Clones contracting day 15 to 85 were balanced CD4/CD8; later expanders leaned CD4+. Contracting CD8+ clones were enriched in EMRA, CD4+ mainly in CM and EM.

The CDR3 length is 14 residues. Trimming took 5 bases from V and 4 from J, leaving 14 bases between them. The authors produced TCR alpha and TCR beta cDNA libraries with sample barcodes and UMIs by 5'RACE using constant-segment primers. One entry per CDR3 protein results from TCRdb running MiXCR on the 5' RACE reads. Here the sample spans roughly 200,000 distinct CDR3 sequences, around 16% being singletons. A remark on this clonotype: Its antigen is currently unknown.

The chain combines TRBV12-3 or TRBV12-4 with TRBJ1-2; possible D gene TRBD1, 6 bases. The receptor's source is an adult woman who had mild COVID-19 (a few samples of this study predate the infection). Cell type and time point are not known. Sequencing was carried out using PBMCs or a T cell subset sorted from them (not recorded which). The CDR3 nucleotides are TGTGCCAGCAGTATCACAGGGTCGTTCTATGGCTACACCTTC. This gives the protein CASSITGSFYGYTF.